In this sample, the clone carrying this T cell receptor (beta chain) turned up once. This sample is part of a study of T cell changes during pregnancy in multiple sclerosis. Some clones are missing from TCRdb's copy, which holds only in-frame ones; the method was immunoSEQ multiplex PCR. The table lists 40,000 to 50,000 clones, about nine tenths of them singletons. The sequence derives from a female donor with multiple sclerosis, enrolled in a pregnancy study. Sequenced here: CD8+ T cells from peripheral blood mononuclear cells, sampled after pregnancy.

CDR3 amino acids: CASSPNFPETQYF. CDR3 sequence (DNA): TGTGCCAGCAGTCCCAATTTCCCAGAGACCCAGTACTTC. The rearrangement links TRBV6-5 to TRBJ2-5; D not certain. In germline, CDR1 is MNHEY, CDR2 SVGAGI. V was cut by 5 bases and J by 4 bases, with 11 bases left in between. The CDR3 has 13 residues.